The sequence of this T cell receptor beta chain was determined in a study of human T cells and chemical hapten exposure (TCRdb year 2021). Regarding the research as a whole: Libraries were pooled for sequencing, and per-sample TCR yields varied mainly because of small differences in library volumes within the pool. The study tracked peripheral blood TCR repertoire changes in vivo during primary and secondary sensitization to the hapten diphenylcyclopropenone (DPC) in alopecia patients. Each blood RNA sample was used to sequence both TCR alpha and TCR beta chains. General study outcomes and caveats: Repeated subsampling changed both the strength of the expansion versus patch-test correlation and the threshold at which that correlation became significant. No change with DPC sensitization was found in the number of TCRs above 1 in 1000 frequency, and no evidence of global repertoire structure alterations was found.

The sample's time point label, decoded: healthy volunteer bleed at 2 weeks. Total RNA was extracted from unfractionated whole blood collected in Tempus Blood RNA tubes. A few healthy volunteers acted as controls for TCR sequencing and had blood drawn at day 0, 2 weeks and 6 weeks. Cut back by 5 bases and 5 bases, the V and J ends lie 15 bases apart. The cysteine opens and the phenylalanine closes a CDR3 of 14 amino acids. Only the CDR3 region is kept as DNA, spanning 42 bases read in frame from base 1. Taken from the germline V gene, the CDR1 and CDR2 loops are KGHSY and FQNENV. Library preparation was by RACE. The sequencing machine was a NextSeq 500. During library preparation, unique molecular identifiers were attached to individual cDNA molecules so that TCRs could be counted quantitatively and reproducibly. As for how the authors treated the data: The median number of TCRs per sample was 90,000 to 100,000, ranging from 23,224 to 690,600. V, J and CDR3 annotation of the TCR reads was carried out using the Decombinator software suite. For the PS versus PT1 abundance plots, all samples were subsampled to the same number of TCRs (28,000). TCRs were defined as expanded if absent before sensitization and observed at least eight times at the 2-week time point. TCRdb ran its own pipeline on the public reads, namely fastp trimming at Q25 and MiXCR clone calling, and kept in-frame beta chains. For every CDR3 protein sequence, its rows merge into one entry that carries the most common genes and DNA. Here the V and J calls rest on TCRdb's processing, not on the authors' analysis. Within this sample are some 46,000 distinct CDR3 sequences, with 3.5% to 4.5% of them counted one time only. Around 1.6% of the sample lies in the top ten.

This clonotype was seen ten or more times. Its recognized antigen is unknown. Per-nucleotide qualities are absent, and no much larger clonotype sits a single base away. The V gene is TRBV16 and the J gene is TRBJ1-1; TRBD1 is possibly the D segment (6 matching bases). The sample taken for sequencing was whole blood. This clonotype was sampled from a female donor in good health. Some clones in this sample may be carry-over from other donors' samples. The CDR3 protein sequence reads: CASSSPGVETEAFF. The sequenced DNA: TGTGCCAGCAGCAGTCCAGGGGTTGAAACTGAAGCTTTCTTT.